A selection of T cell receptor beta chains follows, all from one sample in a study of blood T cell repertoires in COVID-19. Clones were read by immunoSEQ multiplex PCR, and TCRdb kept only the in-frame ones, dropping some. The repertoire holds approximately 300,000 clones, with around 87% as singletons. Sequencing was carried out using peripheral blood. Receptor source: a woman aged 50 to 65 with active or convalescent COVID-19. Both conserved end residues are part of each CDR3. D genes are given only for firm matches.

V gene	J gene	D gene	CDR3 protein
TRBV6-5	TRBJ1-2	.	CASTGVYGYTF
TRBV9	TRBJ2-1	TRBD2	CASSLGTSGNEQFF
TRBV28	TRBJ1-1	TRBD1	CASSLSGGQPEAFF
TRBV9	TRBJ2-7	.	CASSVVDRTYEQYF
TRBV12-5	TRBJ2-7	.	CASGSSGYEQYF
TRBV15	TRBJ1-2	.	CATSREGANSYGYTF
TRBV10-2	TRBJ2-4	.	CASSSYSQPGAKNIQYF
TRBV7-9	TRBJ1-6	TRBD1	CASSLGGDSYNSPLHF
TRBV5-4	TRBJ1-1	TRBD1	CASSQRTGGERTEAFF
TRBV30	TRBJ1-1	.	CAWSSQSPNTEAFF
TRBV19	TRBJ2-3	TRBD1	CASRGRRIVGTDTQYF
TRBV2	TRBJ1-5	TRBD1	CASSDPGGGQPQHF
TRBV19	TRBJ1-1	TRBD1	CASAGTGGNMNTEAFF
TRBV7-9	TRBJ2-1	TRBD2	CASSPTSGDSYNEQFF
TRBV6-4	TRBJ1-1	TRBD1	CASRPQQGLHTEAFF
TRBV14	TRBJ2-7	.	CASSRSGYEQYF
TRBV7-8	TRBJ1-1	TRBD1	CASSSDRGGAEAFF
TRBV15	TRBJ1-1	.	CATSGDRDSRPLGWDMNTEAFF
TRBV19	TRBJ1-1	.	CASRSLERGIEAFF
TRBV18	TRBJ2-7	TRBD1	CASSPGTGSSYEQYF
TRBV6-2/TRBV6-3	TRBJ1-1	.	CASSYRDSGPNTEAFF
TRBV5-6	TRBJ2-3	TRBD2	CASSPQREGPTDTQYF
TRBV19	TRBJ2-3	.	CASSIGQSTDTQYF
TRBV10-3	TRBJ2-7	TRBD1	CAIGGQGSYEQYF
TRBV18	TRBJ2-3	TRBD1	CASSRRQGGTDTQYF
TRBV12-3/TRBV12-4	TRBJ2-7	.	CASSPRGGYEQYF
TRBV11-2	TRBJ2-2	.	CASSSLRAGELFF
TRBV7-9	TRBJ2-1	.	CASSHQGSGGSLNEQFF
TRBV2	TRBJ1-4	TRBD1	CASRDRATNEKLFF
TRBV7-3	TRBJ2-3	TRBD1	CASSPPTGGNTDTQYF
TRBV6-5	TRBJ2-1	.	CASSYPEDEQFF
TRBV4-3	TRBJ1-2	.	CASSQDAGWPSNYGYTF
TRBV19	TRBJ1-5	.	CASSIGTLNQPQHF
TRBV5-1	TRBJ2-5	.	CASSFGGPTGETQYF
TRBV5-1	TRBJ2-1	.	CASRWTPMGYNEQFF
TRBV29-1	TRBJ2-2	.	CSYTTSPNGAGELFF
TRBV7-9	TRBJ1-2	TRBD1	CASSKGQGDGYTF
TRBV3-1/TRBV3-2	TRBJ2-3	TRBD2	CASSQDLSGLAGVMQYF
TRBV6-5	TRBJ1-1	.	CASSRLTGNTEAFF
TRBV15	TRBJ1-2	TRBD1	CATSSPGGGRGRGRGYTF
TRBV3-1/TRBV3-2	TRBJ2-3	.	CASSQDLPADTDTQYF